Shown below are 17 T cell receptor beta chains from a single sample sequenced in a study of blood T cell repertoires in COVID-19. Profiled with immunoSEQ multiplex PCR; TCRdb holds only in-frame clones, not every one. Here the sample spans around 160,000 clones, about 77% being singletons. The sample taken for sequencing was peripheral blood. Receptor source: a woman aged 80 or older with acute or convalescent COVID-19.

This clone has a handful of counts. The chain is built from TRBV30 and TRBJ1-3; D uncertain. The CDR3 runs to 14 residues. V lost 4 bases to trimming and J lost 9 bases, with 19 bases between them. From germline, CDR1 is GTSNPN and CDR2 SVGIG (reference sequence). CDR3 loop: CAWTPRETARTIYF. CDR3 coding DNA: TGTGCCTGGACCCCCCGGGAGACCGCGCGCACCATATATTTT.

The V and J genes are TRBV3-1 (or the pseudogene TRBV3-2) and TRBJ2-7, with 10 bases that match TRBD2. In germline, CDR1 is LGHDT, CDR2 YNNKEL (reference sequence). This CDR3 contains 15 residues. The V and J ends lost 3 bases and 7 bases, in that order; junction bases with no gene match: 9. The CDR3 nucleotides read TGTGCCAGCAGCCAGTCGACTAGCGGGCCGAAAGAGCAGTACTTC. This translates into CASSQSTSGPKEQYF.

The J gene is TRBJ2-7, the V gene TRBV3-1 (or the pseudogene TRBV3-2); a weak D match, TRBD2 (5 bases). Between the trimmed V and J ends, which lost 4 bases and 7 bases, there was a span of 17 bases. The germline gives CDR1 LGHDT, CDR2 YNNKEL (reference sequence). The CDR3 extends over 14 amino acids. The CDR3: CASSLGSASPEQYF. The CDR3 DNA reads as TGTGCCAGCAGCCTCGGCTCGGCTAGCCCAGAGCAGTACTTC.

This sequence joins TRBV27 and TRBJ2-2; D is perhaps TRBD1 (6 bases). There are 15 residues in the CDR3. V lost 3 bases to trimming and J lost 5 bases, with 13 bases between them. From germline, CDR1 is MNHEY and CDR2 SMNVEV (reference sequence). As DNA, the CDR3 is TGTGCCAGCAGTTTCCAACAGGGCGGTACCGGGGAGCTGTTTTTT. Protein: CASSFQQGGTGELFF.

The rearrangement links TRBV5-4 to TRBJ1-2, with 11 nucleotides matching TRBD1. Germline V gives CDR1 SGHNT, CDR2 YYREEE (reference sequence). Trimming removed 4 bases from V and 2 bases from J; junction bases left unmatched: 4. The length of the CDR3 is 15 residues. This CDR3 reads CASSKGQGENYGYTF. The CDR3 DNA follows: TGTGCCAGCAGCAAGGGACAGGGGGAGAACTATGGCTACACCTTC.

The chain's CDR3 is CASSLGFEGAEAFF. The CDR3 DNA reads TGTGCCAGCAGCTTAGGGTTCGAGGGGGCTGAAGCTTTCTTT. The rearrangement links TRBV7-9 to TRBJ1-1; a weak D match, TRBD1 (6 bases). The germline gives CDR1 SEHNR, CDR2 FQNEAQ (reference sequence). V was clipped by 1 base and J by 6 bases, with 12 bases between them. The CDR3 runs to 14 residues.

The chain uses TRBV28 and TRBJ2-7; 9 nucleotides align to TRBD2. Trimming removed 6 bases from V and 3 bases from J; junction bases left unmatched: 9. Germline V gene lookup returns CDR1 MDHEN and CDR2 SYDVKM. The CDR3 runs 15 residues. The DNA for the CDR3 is TGTGCCAGCAGCCGCCCGGGGACTAGCAGCTACGAGCAGTACTTC. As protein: CASSRPGTSSYEQYF.

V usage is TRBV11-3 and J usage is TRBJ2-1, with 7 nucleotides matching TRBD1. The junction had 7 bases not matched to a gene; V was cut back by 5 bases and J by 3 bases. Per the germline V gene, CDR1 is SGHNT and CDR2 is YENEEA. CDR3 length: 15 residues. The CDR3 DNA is TGTGCCAGCAGCCACCGGGACAGTCTCTACAATGAGCAGTTCTTC. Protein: CASSHRDSLYNEQFF. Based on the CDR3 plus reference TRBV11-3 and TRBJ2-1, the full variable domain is EAGVVQSPRYKIIEKKQPVAFWCNPISGHNTLYWYLQNLGQGPELLIRYENEEAVDDSQLPKDRFSAERLKGVDSTLKIQPAELGDSAVYLCASSHRDSLYNEQFFGPGTRLTVL.

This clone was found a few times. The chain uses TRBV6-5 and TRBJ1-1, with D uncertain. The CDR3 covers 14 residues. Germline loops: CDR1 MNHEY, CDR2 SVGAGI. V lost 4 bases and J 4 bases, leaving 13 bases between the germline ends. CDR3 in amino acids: CASSSPNRGTEAFF. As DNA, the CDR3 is TGTGCCAGCAGTTCCCCAAATCGAGGCACTGAAGCTTTCTTT.

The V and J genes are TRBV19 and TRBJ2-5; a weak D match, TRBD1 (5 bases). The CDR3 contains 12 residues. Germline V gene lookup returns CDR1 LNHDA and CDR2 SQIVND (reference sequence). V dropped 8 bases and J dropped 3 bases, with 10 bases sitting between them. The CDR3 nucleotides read TGTGCCAGTCAGGGCAGGAAAGAGACCCAGTACTTC. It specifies CASQGRKETQYF.

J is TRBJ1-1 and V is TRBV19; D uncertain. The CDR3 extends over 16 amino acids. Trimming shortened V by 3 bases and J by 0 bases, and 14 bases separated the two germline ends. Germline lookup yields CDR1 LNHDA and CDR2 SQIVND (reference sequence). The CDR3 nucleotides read TGTGCCAGTAGTATCATTTGGCGACGGGTGAACACTGAAGCTTTCTTT. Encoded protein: CASSIIWRRVNTEAFF. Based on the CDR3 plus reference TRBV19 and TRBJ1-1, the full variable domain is DGGITQSPKYLFRKEGQNVTLSCEQNLNHDAMYWYRQDPGQGLRLIYYSQIVNDFQKGDIAEGYSVSREKKESFPLTVTSAQKNPTAFYLCASSIIWRRVNTEAFFGQGTRLTVV.

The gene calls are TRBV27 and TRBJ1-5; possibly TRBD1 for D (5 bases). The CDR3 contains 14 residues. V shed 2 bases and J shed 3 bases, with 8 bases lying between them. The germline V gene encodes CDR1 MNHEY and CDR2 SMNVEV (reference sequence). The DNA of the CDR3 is TGTGCCAGCAGTTTACAGGGTTACAATCAGCCCCAGCATTTT. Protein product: CASSLQGYNQPQHF.

The CDR3, as DNA: TGTGCCAGTAGCCTAGCGGGCTACAATGAGCAGTTCTTC. This gives the protein CASSLAGYNEQFF. V is TRBV19 and J is TRBJ2-1; 8 bases are shared with TRBD2. From germline, CDR1 is LNHDA and CDR2 SQIVND (reference sequence). The length of the CDR3 is 13 residues. V trimming: 6 bases; J trimming: 3 bases; junction bases outside the gene matches: 1.

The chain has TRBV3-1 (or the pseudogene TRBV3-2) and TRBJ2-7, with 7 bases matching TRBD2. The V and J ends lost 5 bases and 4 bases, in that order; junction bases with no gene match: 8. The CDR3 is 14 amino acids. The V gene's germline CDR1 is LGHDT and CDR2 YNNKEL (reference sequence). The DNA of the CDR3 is TGTGCCAGCAGCTCCCCTCGGGGGGTATACGAGCAGTACTTC. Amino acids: CASSSPRGVYEQYF.

CDR3 DNA sequence: TGTGCCAGCAGCCCGGGACAGTTGAGATCAGATACGCAGTATTTT. It encodes CASSPGQLRSDTQYF. The V call is TRBV11-2, the J call TRBJ2-3, with TRBD1 matching over 7 bases. V lost 5 bases, J lost 4 bases, and 9 bases stayed unmatched. This CDR3 is built from 15 residues. Per germline, CDR1 SGHAT and CDR2 FQNNGV.

CDR3 in amino acids: CASSDRGSMNTEAFF. The CDR3 nucleotides read TGTGCCAGCAGCGACAGGGGTTCAATGAACACTGAAGCTTTCTTT. The gene calls are TRBV5-6 and TRBJ1-1; TRBD1 aligns across 8 bases. The CDR3 contains 15 residues. Germline CDR1 and CDR2: SGHDT and YYEEEE. Trimming cost V 4 bases and J 0 bases; bases outside gene matches: 5.

The CDR3 protein is CASSHGTATNYGYTF. The CDR3 bases are TGTGCCAGCAGTCACGGGACAGCTACTAACTATGGCTACACCTTC. The chain couples TRBV28 to TRBJ1-2; TRBD1 matches 7 bases. The germline V gene has CDR1 MDHEN and CDR2 SYDVKM. Germline trimming cut 5 bases from V and 0 bases from J; bases unmatched to any gene: 6. The CDR3 totals 15 residues.